This T cell receptor (beta chain) was profiled in a study of CD8 T cells in ankylosing spondylitis. Libraries for TCR beta were made by quantitative 5'-RACE with molecular barcodes. TCRdb recomputed calls from the 5' RACE reads with MiXCR, one row per CDR3 protein. The profile shows about 280,000 distinct CDR3 sequences, 15% to 20% of them singletons. Trimming cost V 6 bases and J 1 base; bases outside gene matches: 5. Germline V gives CDR1 DFQATT, CDR2 SNEGSKA (reference sequence). There are 14 residues in the CDR3. Study findings and constraints: Made up of eight highly homologous variants, a TCR beta motif appeared characteristic of ankylosing spondylitis blood. From matched ankylosing spondylitis synovial fluid, disease-linked clones were reportedly recovered at significantly enriched levels. Prior literature has documented some motif variants in synovial fluid and blood from reactive arthritis.

As concerns this clonotype: Its antigen remains unknown.

Sequencing input: blood, either unsorted or a sorted T cell fraction (not recorded which). The rearrangement joins TRBV20-1 to TRBJ2-3, with 9 bases fitting TRBD2. The source is a male donor with ankylosing spondylitis or in good health (not recorded which). DNA for the CDR3: TGCAGTGCGCACATAGCGGGGGGCACAGATACGCAGTATTTT. Its translation is CSAHIAGGTDTQYF.